The 15 T cell receptor beta chains below come from one sample, sequenced in a study of regulatory T cells in long-lasting Graves disease. Both iRepertoire HTBI primers and Arm-PCR of CDR3 regions were used to build the TCR beta libraries. TCRdb ran MiXCR on the multiplex PCR reads and lists one entry per CDR3 protein. The data contain fewer than 450,000 distinct CDR3 sequences, about 15% of them singletons. As for time point: newly diagnosed GD, antithyroid drugs for less than 3 months. The TCR library used RNA extracted from PBMCs. These data also featured in a second study, about T cells in Graves' hyperthyroidism and ophthalmopathy.

Sequenced material: peripheral blood mononuclear cells (PBMCs), taken at new diagnosis, from a patient treated with antithyroid drugs. The receptor source for this set is a woman aged 35 to 49 with Graves disease.

In its sample, this clonotype was seen many times. The chain joins TRBV10-3 to TRBJ2-2; D might be TRBD1 (5 bases). Per germline, CDR1 ENHRY and CDR2 SYGVKD. CDR3 length: 15 residues. V was pared by 2 bases and J by 3 bases, with 10 bases between. Written as DNA, the CDR3 is TGTGCCATCAGTGAGAACATAGGGGACACCGGGGAGCTGTTTTTT. Translation gives CAISENIGDTGELFF.

This clonotype occurred many times. The V and J genes are TRBV7-9 and TRBJ2-7; 10 positions match TRBD2. V shed 4 bases, J shed 3 bases, and the junction held 6 bases outside the gene matches. The CDR3 is 15 residues long. Germline lookup yields CDR1 SEHNR and CDR2 FQNEAQ (reference sequence). This CDR3 is CASSSWTSGNYEQYF. CDR3 in DNA: TGTGCCAGCAGCTCATGGACTAGCGGTAACTACGAGCAGTACTTC.

This chain links TRBV27 with TRBJ2-1, with 11 bases identical to TRBD2. The CDR3 runs 16 residues. The V segment lost 4 bases and the J segment 4 bases; nucleotides outside the gene matches: 6. CDR1 is MNHEY and CDR2 is SMNVEV in the germline V gene (reference sequence). The CDR3, as DNA: TGTGCCAGCAGTTCGACCCGGACTAGCGGGTACAATGAGCAGTTCTTC. This sequence encodes CASSSTRTSGYNEQFF.

The chain joins TRBV9 to TRBJ2-2, with TRBD2 as a possible D gene (7 bases). Germline lookup yields CDR1 SGDLS and CDR2 YYNGEE. This CDR3 is 15 amino acids long. Trimming left V 6 bases short and J 4 bases short, with 16 bases between. CDR3 nucleotides: TGTGCCAGCAAGCCCGGGGGCGGGAGCACCGGGGAGCTGTTTTTT. This encodes CASKPGGGSTGELFF.

This chain uses TRBV5-1 with TRBJ2-1; 9 bases align to TRBD2. This CDR3 contains 14 residues. V lost 4 bases, J lost 4 bases, and 3 bases stayed unmatched. CDR1 is SGHRS, CDR2 YFSETQ, per germline. CDR3 amino acids: CASSRLAEYNEQFF. The CDR3 DNA reads as TGCGCCAGCAGCCGACTAGCGGAGTACAATGAGCAGTTCTTC.

The V gene is TRBV3-1, the J gene TRBJ2-1; TRBD1 is a possible D gene (5 bases). This CDR3 comprises 14 residues. V was trimmed by 1 base and J by 7 bases, leaving 11 bases between them. Germline V gene lookup returns CDR1 LGHDT and CDR2 YNNKEL (reference sequence). This chain's CDR3 is CASSQALGQNEQFF. In DNA form, the CDR3 reads TGTGCCAGCAGCCAAGCATTGGGGCAAAATGAGCAGTTCTTC.

The chain links TRBV20-1 to TRBJ2-7; 9 bases fit TRBD1. V gave up 0 bases and J gave up 7 bases; unmatched junction bases: 13. This CDR3 spans 16 amino acids. Germline CDR1 and CDR2: DFQATT and SNEGSKA (reference sequence). CDR3 in DNA: TGCAGTGCTAGAGAGATAGGACAGGGGCGATCCTGGGAGCAGTACTTC. Translated, it gives CSAREIGQGRSWEQYF.

This clonotype came up many times. The chain carries TRBV30 and TRBJ1-6; 9 bases match TRBD1. Germline V CDR1 and CDR2: GTSNPN, SVGIG (reference sequence). The CDR3 length is 16 residues. Unmatched junction bases numbered 9, after V lost 0 bases and J lost 9 bases. The CDR3 spells CAWSVHPGTGTSPLHF. CDR3 in DNA: TGTGCCTGGAGTGTACACCCTGGGACAGGGACTTCACCCCTCCACTTT.

This clonotype was counted many times. The chain combines TRBV24-1 with TRBJ2-7; TRBD1 matches at 9 bases. CDR1 and CDR2 (germline): KGHDR, SFDVKD. The CDR3 runs 15 residues. V gave up 4 bases and J gave up 1 base; unmatched junction bases: 4. DNA for the CDR3: TGTGCCACCAGTGACCCCGGGACAGGGTCCTACGAGCAGTACTTC. This sequence encodes CATSDPGTGSYEQYF.

This clonotype has a count of ten or more. The chain joins TRBV6-1 to TRBJ1-2, with 8 bases aligning to TRBD1. In germline, CDR1 is MNHNS, CDR2 SASEGT. CDR3 length: 13 amino acids. Losses at the gene ends were 5 bases for V and 7 bases for J; bases not matched to a gene: 6. CDR3 region: CASSRSGTGGYTF. The DNA of the CDR3 is TGTGCCAGCAGTAGGAGCGGGACAGGTGGCTACACCTTC.

This clonotype appeared many times. The V call is TRBV19, the J call TRBJ1-2, with D possibly TRBD1 on 6 matching bases. V lost 1 base and J 6 bases, leaving 9 bases between the germline ends. This CDR3 comprises 13 residues. Germline-derived CDR1 and CDR2 are LNHDA and SQIVND (reference sequence). The CDR3 spells CASSIVAGDGYTF. Written as DNA, the CDR3 is TGTGCCAGTAGTATAGTGGCAGGGGATGGCTACACCTTC.

This clonotype was seen repeatedly, ten times or more. This chain links TRBV6-2 or TRBV6-3 with TRBJ2-1; unclear D gene. The CDR3 loop spans 16 amino acids. The V gene's germline CDR1 is MNHEY and CDR2 SVGEGT. Trimming took off 6 bases at V and 0 bases at J, with 15 bases between the two ends. The CDR3 region is CASSLHGSYSYNEQFF. In DNA, the CDR3 is TGTGCCAGCAGCTTACATGGATCCTACTCCTACAATGAGCAGTTCTTC.

The CDR3 region has the DNA TGTGCCAGCTCACCACCGGGGAAGGGGGACTACGAGCAGTACTTC. This gives the protein CASSPPGKGDYEQYF. V and J are TRBV18 and TRBJ2-7; D might be TRBD1 (6 bases). Germline assignment: CDR1 KGHSH and CDR2 LQKENI. The CDR3 has 15 residues. Trimming stripped 0 bases from V and 3 bases from J, with 12 bases between. Drawing the rest from reference TRBV18 and TRBJ2-7, the complete variable domain is NAGVMQNPRHLVRRRGQEARLRCSPMKGHSHVYWYRQLPEEGLKFMVYLQKENIIDESGMPKERFSAEFPKEGPSILRIQQVVRGDSAAYFCASSPPGKGDYEQYFGPGTRLTVT.

The V and J genes are TRBV6-4 and TRBJ1-1; TRBD1 matches at 8 bases. The CDR3 has 14 residues. With 5 bases clipped from V and 5 bases from J, the junction kept 7 bases outside the gene matches. Germline V lookup: CDR1 MRHNA, CDR2 SNTAGT. The CDR3 DNA reads TGTGCCAGCAGTCTGGGACAGGTACGGACTGAAGCTTTCTTT. The encoded protein is CASSLGQVRTEAFF.

There are many counts of this clonotype. The CDR3 here is CASSWEPTGYYNEQFF. The CDR3 nucleotides are TGCGCCAGCAGCTGGGAACCGACAGGGTACTACAATGAGCAGTTCTTC. J is TRBJ2-1 and V is TRBV5-1; TRBD1 matches 7 bases. This CDR3 is 16 amino acids long. The germline V gene encodes CDR1 SGHRS and CDR2 YFSETQ. V dropped 3 bases and J dropped 3; count of bases not matched to a gene: 9. The complete variable domain, with remaining parts taken from reference TRBV5-1 and TRBJ2-1, reads KAGVTQTPRYLIKTRGQQVTLSCSPISGHRSVSWYQQTPGQGLQFLFEYFSETQRNKGNFPGRFSGRQFSNSRSEMNVSTLELGDSALYLCASSWEPTGYYNEQFFGPGTRLTVL.